This T cell receptor (beta chain) derives from a study of identical twins' blood T cells. This clonotype was counted only a few times. Its antigen is not identified. Study findings and constraints: Shared environment remains a possible cause of twin similarity.

The CDR3 is 17 residues long. Germline V gene sequence: CDR1 SNHLY, CDR2 FYNNEI. The V end was cut by 1 base, the J end by 2 bases, with 14 bases between. Each TCR cDNA library carried sample-specific barcodes on both ends. TCRdb passed the 5' RACE reads through MiXCR, listing each CDR3 protein once. Of around 380,000 distinct CDR3 sequences listed, roughly 30% are singletons. The sequenced sample was PBMCs. The receptor was derived from a woman aged 18-49 years in good health. The chain employs TRBV2 and TRBJ2-2, with TRBD2 as a possible D gene (6 bases). CDR3 nucleotides: TGTGCCAGCAGTGAAGGCGGTCGGGAGACCAACACCGGGGAGCTGTTTTTT. It is translated as CASSEGGRETNTGELFF.